A selection of T cell receptor beta chains follows, all from one sample in a study of cytomegalovirus exposure and HLA in healthy donors. Repertoires were generated with immunoSEQ multiplex PCR, while TCRdb's copy carries only in-frame clones and drops some. The table lists 120,000 or so clones, less than 90% of them singletons. The sample taken for sequencing was PBMCs. These TCRs come from a young man in good health and CMV-seropositive. CDR3s include the opening cysteine and the closing phenylalanine or tryptophan. The D gene is left open where the match is weak. For some rows the clone size is stated as once, few or many, or as a class when expanded; others skip it.

V gene,J gene,clone size,D gene,CDR3 DNA,CDR3 protein
TRBV4-2,TRBJ2-3,NA,TRBD2,TGTGCCAGCAGCCAAACCCTAGCGGGGGGGACAGATACGCAGTATTTT,CASSQTLAGGTDTQYF
TRBV9,TRBJ1-1,NA,TRBD1,TGTGCCAGCGGGACAGGAGGGAACACTGAAGCTTTCTTT,CASGTGGNTEAFF
TRBV28,TRBJ1-1,few,TRBD1,TGTGCCAGCTCTAGGCCCAGGGGGTCAGCTTTCTTT,CASSRPRGSAFF
TRBV7-9,TRBJ2-7,NA,TRBD1,TGTGCCAGCAGTTTCGACCGGGACAGGGATCCCTACGAGCAGTACTTC,CASSFDRDRDPYEQYF
TRBV6-5,TRBJ1-1,NA,NA,TGTGCCAGCAGTTACGGAGGGACTGAAGCTTTCTTT,CASSYGGTEAFF
TRBV19,TRBJ2-3,NA,TRBD2,TGTGCCAGTATTGCGGGGGGGACCGACACAGATACGCAGTATTTT,CASIAGGTDTDTQYF
TRBV29-1,TRBJ2-5,NA,TRBD2,TGCAGCGTTCCTAGCGGGGGGTCGGGGGAGACCCAGTACTTC,CSVPSGGSGETQYF
TRBV6-1,TRBJ1-5,once,TRBD1,TGTGCCAGCAGTGAAGGGACAGGTAACAAGCCCCAGCATTTT,CASSEGTGNKPQHF
TRBV14,TRBJ2-7,NA,NA,TGTGCCAGCAGCCAAGAAACTAAGGGAGTCTACGAGCAGTACTTC,CASSQETKGVYEQYF
TRBV27,TRBJ1-6,NA,TRBD1,TGTGCCAGCAGTCCTAGGACAGGGGGTAATTCACCCCTCCACTTT,CASSPRTGGNSPLHF
TRBV4-1,TRBJ1-3,NA,TRBD1,TGCGCCAGCAGCCAACCGGACAGGTTTGCTGGAAACACCATATATTTT,CASSQPDRFAGNTIYF
TRBV2,TRBJ1-2,NA,TRBD1,TGTGCCAGCAGTGTAAGGTCCGGGACAGCGGACTATGGCTACACCTTC,CASSVRSGTADYGYTF
TRBV7-2,TRBJ2-7,NA,NA,TGTGCCAGCAGCTCCACTACCCCCGCCTACGAGCAGTACTTC,CASSSTTPAYEQYF
TRBV30,TRBJ1-2,once,NA,TGTGCCTGGAGTGTGGGGGCAGGGAGCTATGGCTACACCTTC,CAWSVGAGSYGYTF
TRBV13,TRBJ2-2,once,TRBD2,TGTGCCAGCAGCTTAAAAGCGGTGGCGGGGGGGCCGGAGCTGTTTTTT,CASSLKAVAGGPELFF
TRBV30,TRBJ1-2,NA,NA,TGTGCCTGGACCCAGGTTTACCCAGGCTACACCTTC,CAWTQVYPGYTF
TRBV7-2,TRBJ1-3,few,TRBD1,TGTGCCAGCAGCCCGACCGGGACAGGGAGGGGAAACACCATATATTTT,CASSPTGTGRGNTIYF
TRBV4-1,TRBJ2-7,NA,NA,TGCGCCAGCAGCCAAGCGGGACTGTCCTACGAGCAGTACTTC,CASSQAGLSYEQYF
TRBV7-2,TRBJ2-2,NA,TRBD2,TGTGCCAGCAGCTCAGGACTAGCGGGGGCCTCCGGGGAGCTGTTTTTT,CASSSGLAGASGELFF
TRBV6-5,TRBJ2-7,once,TRBD2,TGTGCCAGCAGGGGCGCGGGGGGCTCCTACGAGCAGTACTTC,CASRGAGGSYEQYF
TRBV19,TRBJ1-2,NA,TRBD1,TGTGCCAGTTCGGACAGGGGGCGGCGTGGCTACACCTTC,CASSDRGRRGYTF
TRBV5-6,TRBJ1-5,many,NA,TGTGCCAGCAGCTTGGACAGGGCTCAGCCCCAGCATTTT,CASSLDRAQPQHF
TRBV19,TRBJ2-7,NA,TRBD2,TGTGCCAGTAGCGGTGGACTAGCGGGATCCTACGAGCAGTACTTC,CASSGGLAGSYEQYF
TRBV5-4,TRBJ1-3,NA,NA,TGTGCCAGCAGCATCTCACAGGGATCTGGAAACACCATATATTTT,CASSISQGSGNTIYF